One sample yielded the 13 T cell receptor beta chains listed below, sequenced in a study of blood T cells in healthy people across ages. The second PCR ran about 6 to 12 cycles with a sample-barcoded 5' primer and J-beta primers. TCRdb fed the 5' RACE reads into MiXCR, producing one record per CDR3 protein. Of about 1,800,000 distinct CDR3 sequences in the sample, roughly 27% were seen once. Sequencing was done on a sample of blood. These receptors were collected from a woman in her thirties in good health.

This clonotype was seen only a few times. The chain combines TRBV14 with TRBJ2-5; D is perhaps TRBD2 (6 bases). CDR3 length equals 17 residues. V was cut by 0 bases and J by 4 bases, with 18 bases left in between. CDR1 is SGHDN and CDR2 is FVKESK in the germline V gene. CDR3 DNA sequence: TGTGCCAGCAGCCAAGATCGCGGTAGCGGAATTGTAGAGACCCAGTACTTC. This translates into CASSQDRGSGIVETQYF.

CDR3 nucleotides: TGTGCCAGCAGCCAAGAGTATGTGATTTCAGTCTACGAGCAGTACTTC. It translates to CASSQEYVISVYEQYF. This chain links TRBV3-1 with TRBJ2-7; D remains unclear. The CDR3 consists of 16 residues. Trimming removed 0 bases from V and 3 bases from J, with 15 bases in between. Germline V gene data show CDR1 as LGHDT and CDR2 as YNNKEL (reference sequence).

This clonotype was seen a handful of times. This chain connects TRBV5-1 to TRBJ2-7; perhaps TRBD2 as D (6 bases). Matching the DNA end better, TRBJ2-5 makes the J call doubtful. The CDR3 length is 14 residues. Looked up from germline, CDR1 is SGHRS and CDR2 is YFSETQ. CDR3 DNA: TGCGCCAGCAAGAGGTCGGGGGAATGGGAGACCCAGTACTTC. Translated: CASKRSGEWETQYF.

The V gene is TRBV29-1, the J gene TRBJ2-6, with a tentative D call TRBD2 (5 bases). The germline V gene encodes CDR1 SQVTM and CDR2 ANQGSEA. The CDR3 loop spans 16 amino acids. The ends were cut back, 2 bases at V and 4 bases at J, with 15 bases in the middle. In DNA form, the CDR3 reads TGCAGCGTTGAACCACCACCTGCGGGCGGGGCCAACGTCCTGACTTTC. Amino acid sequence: CSVEPPPAGGANVLTF.

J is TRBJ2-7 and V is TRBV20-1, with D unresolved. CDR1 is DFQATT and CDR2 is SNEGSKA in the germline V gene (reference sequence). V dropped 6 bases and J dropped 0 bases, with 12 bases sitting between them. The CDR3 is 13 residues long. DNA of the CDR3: TGCAGTGCCCAAGGCGGAAGCTCCTACGAGCAGTACTTC. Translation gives CSAQGGSSYEQYF.

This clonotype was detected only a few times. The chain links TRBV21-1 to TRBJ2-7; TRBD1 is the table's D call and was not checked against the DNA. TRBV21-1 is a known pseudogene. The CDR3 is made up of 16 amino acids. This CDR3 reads CASSKGCLLLAYEQYF. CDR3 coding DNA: TGTGCCAGCAGCAAGGGGTGCCTCCTCCTTGCCTACGAGCAGTACTTC.

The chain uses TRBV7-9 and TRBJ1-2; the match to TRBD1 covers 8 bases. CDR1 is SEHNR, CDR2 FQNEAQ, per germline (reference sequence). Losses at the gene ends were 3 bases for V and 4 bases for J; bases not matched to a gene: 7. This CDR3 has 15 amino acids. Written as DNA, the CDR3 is TGTGCCAGCAGCTTCCAGGGGGCGCAGGTCTATGGCTACACCTTC. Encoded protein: CASSFQGAQVYGYTF.

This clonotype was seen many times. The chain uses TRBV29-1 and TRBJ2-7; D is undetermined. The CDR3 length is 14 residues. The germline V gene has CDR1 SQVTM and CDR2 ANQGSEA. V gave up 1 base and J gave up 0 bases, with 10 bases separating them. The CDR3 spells CSVEGLANSYEQYF. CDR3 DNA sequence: TGCAGCGTTGAAGGCCTGGCGAACTCCTACGAGCAGTACTTC.

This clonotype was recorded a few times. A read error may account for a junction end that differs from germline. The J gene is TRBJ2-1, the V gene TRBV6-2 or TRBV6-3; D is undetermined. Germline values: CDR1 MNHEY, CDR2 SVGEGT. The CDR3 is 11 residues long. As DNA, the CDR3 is TGTGCCGGCAGTGAACGGGCTGAGCAGTTCTTC. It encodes CAGSERAEQFF.

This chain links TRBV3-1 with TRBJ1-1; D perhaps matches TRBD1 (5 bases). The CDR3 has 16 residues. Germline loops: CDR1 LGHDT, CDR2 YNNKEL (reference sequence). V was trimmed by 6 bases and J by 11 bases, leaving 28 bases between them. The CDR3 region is CASSYSFAGWTSLAFF. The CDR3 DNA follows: TGTGCCAGCAGTTACTCGTTCGCAGGTTGGACATCGCTGGCTTTCTTT.

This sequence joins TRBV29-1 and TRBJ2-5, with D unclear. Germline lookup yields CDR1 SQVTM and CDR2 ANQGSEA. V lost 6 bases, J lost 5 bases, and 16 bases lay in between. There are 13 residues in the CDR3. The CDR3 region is CSVAAGSRETQYF. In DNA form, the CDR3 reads TGCAGCGTCGCGGCAGGATCCAGGGAGACCCAGTACTTC.

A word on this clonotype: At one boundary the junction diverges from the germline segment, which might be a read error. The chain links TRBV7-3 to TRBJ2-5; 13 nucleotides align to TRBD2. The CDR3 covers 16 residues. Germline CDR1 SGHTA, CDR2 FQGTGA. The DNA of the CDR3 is TGTGCCATCAGCTTTACGGGACTAGCGGGAAAAGAGACCCAGTACTTC. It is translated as CAISFTGLAGKETQYF.

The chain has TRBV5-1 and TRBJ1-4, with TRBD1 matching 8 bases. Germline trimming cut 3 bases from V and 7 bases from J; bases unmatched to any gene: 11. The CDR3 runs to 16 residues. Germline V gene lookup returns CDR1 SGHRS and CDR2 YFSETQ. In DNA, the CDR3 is TGCGCCAGCAGCTCCAGACAGGGGAGGGAGAGTGAAAAACTGTTTTTT. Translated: CASSSRQGRESEKLFF.